This T cell receptor beta chain was captured by sequencing in a study of blood T cell repertoires in COVID-19. Looking at the study overall: Both acute and convalescent COVID-19 samples were obtained from the United States, Italy and Spain. Sources were T cells, B-cell-depleted T cells, or PBMCs; the material itself was cDNA or gDNA.

Seattle participants joined during active infection and were tracked over time. Authors' methods: The assay estimated nucleated cells by amplifying reference gene primers. Sequencing was performed with immunoSEQ multiplex PCR; in TCRdb, only in-frame clones are kept and a portion is missing. V and J calls and clone size follow that table, whereas D and trimming were derived from the DNA. The sample contains 200,000 to 250,000 clones, approximately 78% of which appear only once. Between the trimmed V and J ends, which lost 5 bases and 6 bases, there was a span of 16 bases. The length of the CDR3 is 14 residues. Germline CDR1 SGHTA, CDR2 FQGNSA.

The V and J genes are TRBV7-2 and TRBJ1-1; no definite D call. The sequencing input was peripheral blood. The sequence was obtained from a woman in her seventies with COVID-19, enrolled during active disease. The CDR3: CASSREGTGPEAFF. The DNA of the CDR3 is TGTGCCAGCAGCCGTGAGGGAACCGGCCCTGAAGCTTTCTTT.